The TCR beta chain described here comes from a study of blood T cell repertoires in COVID-19. Study context: COVID-19 samples from acute and convalescent phases originated in the United States, Italy and Spain.

This clone was seen just once. The germline CDR1 and CDR2 sequences are SGHRS and YFSETQ. There are 13 residues in the CDR3. Trimming left V 5 bases short and J 0 bases short, with 9 bases between. Method: immunoSEQ multiplex PCR; TCRdb's copy keeps in-frame clones and lacks some. This sample has 200,000 to 250,000 clones, with about nine tenths found just once. This chain connects TRBV5-1 to TRBJ2-7; D not resolved. This clonotype originated in a woman aged 55-69 years who had recovered from COVID-19. Material for sequencing was peripheral blood. CDR3 coding DNA: TGCGCCAGCAGTCCGGAGTCCTCCTACGAGCAGTACTTC. It translates to CASSPESSYEQYF.